This T cell receptor beta chain was captured in a study of cytomegalovirus exposure and HLA in healthy donors. Study-level results: The study listed 150 to 200 cytomegalovirus-associated TCR beta chains. Three CMV-associated chains were confirmed in vitro to be specific for CMV antigens. Among TCR sequences, most were rare, though some public TCRs appeared in many donors. A classifier reportedly called cytomegalovirus status with high sensitivity and specificity.

Regarding this clone: The antigen remains undetermined.

The CDR3 spans 14 residues. Assay used: immunoSEQ multiplex PCR; TCRdb lists only in-frame clones, some missing. The sample records approximately 59,000 clones, approximately 92% being singletons. Sequenced material: PBMCs. The TCR originated in a man between 18 and 29 years old in good health and CMV-seropositive. The chain couples TRBV21-1 to TRBJ1-4. TRBV21-1 is deemed a pseudogene. The CDR3 DNA reads TGTGCCAGCAGTATAGCTCGAACTAATGAAAAACTGTTTTTT. As protein: CASSIARTNEKLFF.